The 14 T cell receptor beta chains presented below share a single source sample, sequenced in a study of T cell responses to AZD1222 COVID-19 vaccine. Only in-frame clones appear in the TCRdb table, and some are missing; sequencing was by immunoSEQ multiplex PCR. The sample has over 120,000 clones; roughly 90% are singletons. The sample here was peripheral blood, taken on day 0 of AZD1222 vaccination. The receptors derive from an adult in good health.

The chain carries TRBV28 and TRBJ1-2, with 7 bases fitting TRBD1. There are 15 residues in the CDR3. The germline V gene has CDR1 MDHEN and CDR2 SYDVKM. After removal of 3 bases from V and 3 bases from J, the junction contained 7 bases not matched to a gene. The CDR3 sequence is CASSFLDRPHYGYTF. CDR3 nucleotides: TGTGCCAGCAGTTTCTTGGACAGGCCCCACTATGGCTACACCTTC.

The chain has TRBV4-1 and TRBJ1-5; TRBD1 might be the D (6 bases). This CDR3 contains 15 residues. The germline V gene encodes CDR1 MGHRA and CDR2 YSYEKL. Trimming cost V 0 bases and J 7 bases, with 13 bases left between them. The CDR3 spells CASSQDWGAGQPQHF. The DNA for the CDR3 is TGCGCCAGCAGCCAAGATTGGGGGGCTGGACAGCCCCAGCATTTT.

The chain employs TRBV27 and TRBJ2-3, with D perhaps being TRBD1 or TRBD2 (5 bases each). The CDR3 spans 17 residues. Deletions cut 4 bases from V and 1 base from J, with 18 bases between. Germline CDR1 MNHEY, CDR2 SMNVEV (reference sequence). This chain's CDR3 is CASSSRSRGEGTDTQYF. In DNA, the CDR3 is TGTGCCAGCAGTTCCAGGTCAAGAGGGGAAGGCACAGATACGCAGTATTTT.

The chain combines TRBV29-1 with TRBJ2-7; D unresolved. CDR3 length: 13 residues. Germline-derived CDR1 and CDR2 are SQVTM and ANQGSEA. V was trimmed by 0 bases and J by 7 bases, leaving 13 bases between them. CDR3 in amino acids: CSVEDPPPGEQYF. As DNA, the CDR3 is TGCAGCGTTGAAGACCCACCACCTGGAGAGCAGTACTTC.

The chain links TRBV6-4 to TRBJ2-1, with no clear D. Germline values: CDR1 MRHNA, CDR2 SNTAGT. CDR3 length equals 13 residues. Trimming cost V 5 bases and J 8 bases, with 13 bases left between them. The CDR3 coding sequence is TGTGCCAGCAGTCGGCAGGCGGCGGATGAGCAGTTCTTC. Translation gives CASSRQAADEQFF.

V gene TRBV18 combines with J gene TRBJ2-1; possible D gene TRBD1, 6 bases. The V and J ends lost 1 base and 10 bases respectively, with 8 bases between them. CDR1 and CDR2 (germline): KGHSH, LQKENI. This CDR3 region has 12 residues. This CDR3 is CASSPLDREQFF. CDR3 DNA sequence: TGTGCCAGCTCACCACTTGACAGGGAGCAGTTCTTC. Full variable domain (remainder filled in from reference TRBV18 and TRBJ2-1): NAGVMQNPRHLVRRRGQEARLRCSPMKGHSHVYWYRQLPEEGLKFMVYLQKENIIDESGMPKERFSAEFPKEGPSILRIQQVVRGDSAAYFCASSPLDREQFFGPGTRLTVL.

The chain combines TRBV5-1 with TRBJ2-5; TRBD1 agrees at 7 bases. Trimming cost V 0 bases and J 3 bases; bases outside gene matches: 5. The CDR3 is made up of 15 amino acids. Germline CDR1 is SGHRS and CDR2 is YFSETQ. The CDR3 here is CASSLDRGSEETQYF. In DNA, the CDR3 is TGCGCCAGCAGCTTGGACAGGGGATCGGAAGAGACCCAGTACTTC. The whole variable domain, filled in from reference TRBV5-1 and TRBJ2-5, reads KAGVTQTPRYLIKTRGQQVTLSCSPISGHRSVSWYQQTPGQGLQFLFEYFSETQRNKGNFPGRFSGRQFSNSRSEMNVSTLELGDSALYLCASSLDRGSEETQYFGPGTRLLVL.

The chain is built from TRBV7-9 and TRBJ2-2; D remains ambiguous. The CDR3 length is 14 residues. V was trimmed by 4 bases and J by 4 bases, leaving 10 bases between them. CDR1 is SEHNR and CDR2 is FQNEAQ in the germline V gene (reference sequence). The chain's CDR3 is CASSSDTLTGELFF. In DNA, the CDR3 is TGTGCCAGCAGCTCAGATACCCTCACCGGGGAGCTGTTTTTT.

This rearrangement joins TRBV5-1 to TRBJ1-1; no clear D. This CDR3 comprises 14 residues. The germline V gene has CDR1 SGHRS and CDR2 YFSETQ. V was clipped by 1 base and J by 0 bases, with 7 bases between them. CDR3 residues: CASSLSGLNTEAFF. Written as DNA, the CDR3 is TGCGCCAGCAGCTTGTCAGGATTGAACACTGAAGCTTTCTTT.

This clone is a singleton in its sample. The chain is built from TRBV27 and TRBJ2-7; 13 bases align to TRBD2. CDR1 is MNHEY and CDR2 is SMNVEV in the germline V gene (reference sequence). This CDR3 region has 15 residues. Unmatched junction bases numbered 7, after V lost 6 bases and J lost 5 bases. Here the CDR3 DNA reads TGTGCCAGCAGCGCCGGGACTAGCGGGACCAACGAGCAGTACTTC. As protein: CASSAGTSGTNEQYF.

The rearrangement joins TRBV19 to TRBJ1-2; 7 bases are a match to TRBD1. Germline CDR1 and CDR2: LNHDA and SQIVND (reference sequence). The CDR3 totals 13 residues. The V segment lost 9 bases and the J segment 4 bases; nucleotides outside the gene matches: 8. The CDR3 region has the DNA TGTGCCAGCCGGGGACAGACGAGCTATGGCTACACCTTC. Translation gives CASRGQTSYGYTF.

This clone appeared once. The J gene is TRBJ2-7, the V gene TRBV5-1; D may match TRBD1 or TRBD2 (5 bases each). V dropped 3 bases and J dropped 6 bases, with 16 bases sitting between them. Germline CDR1 reads SGHRS; CDR2 reads YFSETQ. The CDR3 is 14 residues long. In DNA form, the CDR3 reads TGCGCCAGCAGCTCCTCAGGGACCGCGGGCGAGCAGTACTTC. Its protein is CASSSSGTAGEQYF.

The chain employs TRBV6-5 and TRBJ2-1; 9 bases match TRBD1. Germline values: CDR1 MNHEY, CDR2 SVGAGI. CDR3 length: 15 amino acids. V gave up 2 bases and J gave up 5 bases; unmatched junction bases: 4. CDR3 sequence (DNA): TGTGCCAGCAGTTACCTTGGGACAGGGCACAATGAGCAGTTCTTC. Protein sequence: CASSYLGTGHNEQFF.

Here the CDR3 DNA reads TGTGCCAGCTCCCGAATCCTACAGGGGAACACTGAAGCTTTCTTT. Encoded protein: CASSRILQGNTEAFF. This sequence joins TRBV18 and TRBJ1-1; possible D gene TRBD1, 6 bases. Deletions cut 6 bases from V and 1 base from J, with 15 bases between. The CDR3 spans 15 residues. Germline CDR1 reads KGHSH; CDR2 reads LQKENI.